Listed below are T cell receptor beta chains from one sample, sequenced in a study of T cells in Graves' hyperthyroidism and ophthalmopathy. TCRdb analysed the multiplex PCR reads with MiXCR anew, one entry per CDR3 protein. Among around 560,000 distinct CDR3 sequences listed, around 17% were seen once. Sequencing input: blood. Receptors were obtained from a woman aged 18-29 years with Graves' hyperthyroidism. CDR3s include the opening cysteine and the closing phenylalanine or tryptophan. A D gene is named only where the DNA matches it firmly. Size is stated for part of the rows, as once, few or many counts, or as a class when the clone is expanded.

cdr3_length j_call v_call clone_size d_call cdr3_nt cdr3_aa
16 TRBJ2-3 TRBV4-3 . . TGCGCCAGCAGTCTATACCCATTATCGGGGGAAGATACGCAGTATTTT CASSLYPLSGEDTQYF
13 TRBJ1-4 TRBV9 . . TGTGCCAGCAGCGACCCCAGGGATGAAAAACTGTTTTTT CASSDPRDEKLFF
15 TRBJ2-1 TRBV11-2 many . TGTGCCAGCGGAGGGGACAGCGTCTCCTACAATGAGCAGTTCTTC CASGGDSVSYNEQFF
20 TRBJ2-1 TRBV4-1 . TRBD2 TGCGCCAGCAGCCAAGATTGGGGGGGTATAGCGAGGAAGACACACAATGAGCAGTTCTTC CASSQDWGGIARKTHNEQFF
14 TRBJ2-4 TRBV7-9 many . TGTGCCAGCAGCTTAGGGATTGACAAAAACATTCAGTACTTC CASSLGIDKNIQYF
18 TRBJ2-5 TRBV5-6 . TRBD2 TGTGCCAGCAGCTCCGTAGCGGGGGAGGTCCTAGGGTACGAGACCCAGTACTTC CASSSVAGEVLGYETQYF
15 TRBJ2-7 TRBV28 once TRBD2 TGTGCCAGCAGTTTAGACTTTGGGGGGGGCTACGAGCAGTACTTC CASSLDFGGGYEQYF
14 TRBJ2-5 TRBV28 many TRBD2 TGTGCCAGCAGTCCGTTGGCGGGAGCGGAGACCCAGTACTTC CASSPLAGAETQYF
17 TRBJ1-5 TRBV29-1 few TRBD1 TGCAGCGTCCCCACTGGACAGGGGAGAGGCTTGGATCAGCCCCAGCATTTT CSVPTGQGRGLDQPQHF
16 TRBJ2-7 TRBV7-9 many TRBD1 TGTGCCAGCAGCGGATTTCGGACAGGGGGGGTCTACGAGCAGTACTTC CASSGFRTGGVYEQYF
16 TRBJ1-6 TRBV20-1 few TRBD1 TGCAGTGCTAGAAAAGCGACAGGGGCGGATAATTCACCCCTCCACTTT CSARKATGADNSPLHF
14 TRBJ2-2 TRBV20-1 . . TGCAGTGCTAAACAGGGGACTCACACCGGGGAGCTGTTTTTT CSAKQGTHTGELFF
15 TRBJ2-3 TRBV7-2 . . TGTGCCAGCAGACCGCCTGGCGGGGGCACAGGTACGCAGTATTTT CASRPPGGGTGTQYF
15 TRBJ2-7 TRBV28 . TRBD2 TGTGCCAGCAGTGGGGGTCGGCGCGGGGGTTACGAGCAGTACTTC CASSGGRRGGYEQYF
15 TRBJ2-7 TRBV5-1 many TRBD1 TGCGCCAGCAGCTTGGTGCCGGGACAGGGTTCCGAGCAGTACTTC CASSLVPGQGSEQYF
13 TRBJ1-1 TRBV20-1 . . TGCAGTGCTTACCGGGACACCAGTCTATGGGCTTTCTTT CSAYRDTSLWAFF
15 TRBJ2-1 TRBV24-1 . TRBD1 TGTGCCACCAGTGACCGGGACAGGGGGACGAATGAGCAGTTCTTC CATSDRDRGTNEQFF
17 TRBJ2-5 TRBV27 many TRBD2 TGTGCCAGCAGTCCCTTCCTTACTAGCGGGAGAGAGGAGACCCAGTACTTC CASSPFLTSGREETQYF